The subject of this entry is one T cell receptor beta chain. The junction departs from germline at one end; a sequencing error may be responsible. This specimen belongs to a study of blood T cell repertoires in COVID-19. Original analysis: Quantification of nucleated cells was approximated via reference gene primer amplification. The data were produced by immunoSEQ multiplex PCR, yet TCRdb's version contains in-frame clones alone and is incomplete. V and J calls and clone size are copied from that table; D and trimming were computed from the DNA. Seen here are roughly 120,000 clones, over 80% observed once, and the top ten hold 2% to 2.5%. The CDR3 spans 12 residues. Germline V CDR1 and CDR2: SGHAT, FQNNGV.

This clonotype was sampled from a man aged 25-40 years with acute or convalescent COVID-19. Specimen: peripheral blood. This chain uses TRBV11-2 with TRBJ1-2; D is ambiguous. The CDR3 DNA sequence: TGTGCCAGCAGCTTAGAAACAGCCGTCAATAGCTTC. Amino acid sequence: CASSLETAVNSF.